A selection of T cell receptor beta chains follows, all from one sample in a study of shared clonotypes between healthy human individuals. Generated by immunoSEQ multiplex PCR, the TCRdb table keeps only in-frame clones and is missing some. This table holds some 2,400,000 clones, approximately 94% found once. Sequencing was carried out using naive CD4+ T cells sorted from blood. These receptors were collected from a man younger than 35 in good health. The CDR3 runs from the conserved cysteine through the conserved F or W. Fields, in order: V gene, J gene, D gene, clone size, CDR3 DNA, CDR3 protein. D genes are given only for firm matches. Rows may omit the clone size; those that give it use once, few, many or a size class.

TRBV10-1	TRBJ1-1	-	-	TGCGCCAGCAGTGAGTCTGGCCGGTGGACTGAAGCTTTCTTT	CASSESGRWTEAFF
TRBV28	TRBJ1-2	-	-	TGTGCCAGCACGGCAGGGGAGGTCTATGGCTACACCTTC	CASTAGEVYGYTF
TRBV19	TRBJ1-5	-	-	TGTGCCAGTAGCAAAAGACAGGAGATCAATCAGCCCCAGCATTTT	CASSKRQEINQPQHF
TRBV5-8	TRBJ2-2	-	-	TGTGCCAGCAGCTTGGTACAGGGTAACACCGGGGAGCTGTTTTTT	CASSLVQGNTGELFF
TRBV7-8	TRBJ2-7	TRBD2	once	TGTGCCAGCAGCCAACGGGGGGGGAGCCCACTCTACGAGCAGTACTTC	CASSQRGGSPLYEQYF
TRBV1	TRBJ2-7	-	-	TGCACCAGCAGCCCTGGGGGGATCTCGTCCACCGGCCACGAGCAGTACTTC	CTSSPGGISSTGHEQYF
TRBV2	TRBJ2-6	-	-	TGTGCCAGCAATATGCGGCCCGGGGCCAACGTCCTGACTTTC	CASNMRPGANVLTF
TRBV7-2	TRBJ2-2	-	once	TGTGCCAGCAGCCCTCATCTCGGGGGGCGAGCCGGGGAGCTGTTTTTT	CASSPHLGGRAGELFF
TRBV7-2	TRBJ2-7	TRBD2	-	TGTGCCAGCAGCTTAAATTCACTAGCGCCCACCTACGAGCAGTACTTC	CASSLNSLAPTYEQYF
TRBV6-1	TRBJ1-2	-	-	TGTGCCAGCAGTGAAGCTGGAGTTTTAGGCTACACCTTC	CASSEAGVLGYTF
TRBV2	TRBJ2-2	-	-	TGTGCCAGCCTCGAAAGTATCGCCGGGGAGCTGTTTTTT	CASLESIAGELFF
TRBV7-9	TRBJ1-2	-	once	TGTGCCAGCAGCTCGACAGAGGGCTACACCTTC	CASSSTEGYTF